This record looks at one TCR beta chain sequence and its context. Use of 60 Vbeta and 13 Jbeta primers characterized the PCR. The table came from immunoSEQ multiplex PCR; TCRdb's copy has only in-frame clones and leaves some out. The sample yields over 100,000 clones, of which the top ten take up approximately 6.2%. This record belongs to a study of cytomegalovirus exposure and HLA in healthy donors. CDR1 is SEHNR and CDR2 is FQNEAQ in the germline V gene (reference sequence). The ends were cut back, 2 bases at V and 9 bases at J, with 19 bases in the middle. The CDR3 spans 15 residues. V is TRBV7-9 and J is TRBJ1-1; D is perhaps TRBD1 (6 bases). The specimen was PBMCs. This clonotype was sampled from a man between 40 and 49 years old in good health and CMV-seropositive. CDR3 sequence reads: CASSLLLGGTGQAFF. DNA for the CDR3: TGTGCCAGCAGCTTACTATTAGGGGGAACAGGGCAAGCTTTCTTT.